This TCR beta chain comes out of a study of neoadjuvant nivolumab and ipilimumab in lung cancer. This CDR3 has 15 amino acids. Germline trimming cut 1 base from V and 6 bases from J; bases unmatched to any gene: 7. Germline CDR1 LNHDA, CDR2 SQIVND (reference sequence). As concerns this clone: Its antigen is currently unknown.

Study results and caveats: Resected-tumor TCR richness correlated positively with pretherapy blood richness. Only two of four nivolumab-treated tumors gained richness and clonality by surgery.

Method: immunoSEQ multiplex PCR; TCRdb's copy keeps in-frame clones and lacks some. The sample records tens of thousands of clones, around 89% being singletons. Material: blood, obtained before neoadjuvant nivolumab, alone or with ipilimumab. The rearrangement uses TRBV19 and TRBJ2-7, with TRBD2 matching over 9 bases. The TCR was taken from an adult with non-small cell lung cancer. Some clones in this sample may be carry-over from other donors' samples. CDR3 amino acids: CASSIGGLAGPEQYF. In DNA form, the CDR3 reads TGTGCCAGTAGTATAGGAGGCCTAGCGGGACCCGAGCAGTACTTC.